This T cell receptor beta chain was recovered during a study of T cells in Graves' hyperthyroidism and ophthalmopathy. Not enrolled were patients with uncontrolled infection, other autoimmune disease, pregnancy or lactation. Diagnosis rested on symptoms, serum thyroxine and TRAb, thyroid ultrasound, and orbital computed tomography. V was pared by 7 bases and J by 0 bases, with 13 bases between. The CDR3 has 14 amino acids. Germline CDR1 is MNHEY and CDR2 is SVGEGT. Broader study findings: Most thyroid clonotypes that were expanded above 0.001 also turned up in blood. The authors' 13 V-J model separated ophthalmopathy from stable hyperthyroidism.

The TCR beta CDR3 regions underwent amplification using RNA transcripts as the source. Initially, a first-round RT-PCR of the TCR CDR3 employed the HTBI primer set. Using its own MiXCR run on the multiplex PCR reads, TCRdb lists one record per CDR3 protein. The data contain about 250,000 distinct CDR3 sequences, around 22% of them singletons. With respect to this clonotype: Its antigen is as yet unknown.

The chain employs TRBV6-2 or TRBV6-3 and TRBJ2-7; the D gene could be TRBD1 or TRBD2 (5 bases each). This receptor was obtained from a man aged 25-40 years with Graves' ophthalmopathy. What was sequenced was blood. CDR3 region: CASIGTHSSYEQYF. CDR3 DNA: TGTGCCAGCATCGGGACGCATAGCTCCTACGAGCAGTACTTC.